Below, 20 T cell receptor beta chains from the same sample are listed, as sequenced in a study of T cell repertoires in cytomegalovirus infection. Antigens of these TCRs are unknown. TCRdb re-called the reads through MiXCR, storing one row per CDR3 protein. The sample holds fewer than 1,000,000 distinct CDR3 sequences, approximately 31% seen once. The sequenced sample was cultured CD8+ T cells from PBMCs, obtained from culture after CMV antigen stimulation. The receptors here all came from a human donor in good health (CMV status not recorded). Some clones in this sample may be carry-over from other donors' samples.

The chain recombines TRBV7-6 with TRBJ2-7; 14 nucleotides match TRBD2. CDR1 is SGHVS, CDR2 FNYEAQ, per germline. The V segment lost 5 bases and the J segment 0 bases; nucleotides outside the gene matches: 6. This CDR3 is 17 amino acids long. The CDR3 here is CASSPGGLAGDSYEQYV. As DNA, the CDR3 is TGTGCCAGCAGCCCGGGGGGACTAGCGGGGGACTCCTACGAGCAGTACGTC.

The table lists this clonotype with a few counts. V is TRBV19 and J is TRBJ2-7; 7 nucleotides match TRBD1. The CDR3 runs to 14 residues. The germline V gene encodes CDR1 LNHDA and CDR2 SQIVND (reference sequence). V was pared by 4 bases and J by 3 bases, with 6 bases of the junction left unmatched. As DNA, the CDR3 is TGTGCCAGTAGTAAGACAGGGACCTACTACGAGCAGTACTTC. Its translation is CASSKTGTYYEQYF.

The chain uses TRBV12-3 or TRBV12-4 and TRBJ1-5; D is ambiguous. This CDR3 spans 15 amino acids. The V gene lost 6 bases and the J gene lost 9 bases, with 21 bases spanning the gap. CDR3 coding DNA: TGTGCCAGCAGCATAGACGCGCCTGCCCGTGGGCCCCAGCATTTT. Its translation is CASSIDAPARGPQHF.

This clonotype was observed a handful of times. V is TRBV19 and J is TRBJ2-1; maybe TRBD2 (5 bases). The CDR3 spans 15 residues. CDR1 and CDR2 from the germline V gene are LNHDA and SQIVND (reference sequence). Between the trimmed V and J ends, which lost 7 bases and 4 bases, there was a span of 17 bases. The CDR3 DNA is TGTGCCAGTACTATGGGGTTCGGGAATTACAATGAGCAGTTCTTC. Amino acids: CASTMGFGNYNEQFF.

The chain carries TRBV27 and TRBJ2-5, with TRBD1 matching over 9 bases. V dropped 3 bases and J dropped 4; count of bases not matched to a gene: 6. The CDR3 has 15 amino acids. The germline CDR1 and CDR2 sequences are MNHEY and SMNVEV (reference sequence). Here the CDR3 DNA reads TGTGCCAGCAGTTTCTACAGGGGGCAGCGAGAGACCCAGTACTTC. Its protein product is CASSFYRGQRETQYF.

The CDR3 DNA follows: TGTGCCAGCACCGGACAGGACCGAGAGACCCAGTACTTC. This codes for CASTGQDRETQYF. The rearrangement uses TRBV2 and TRBJ2-5; 7 bases align to TRBD1. Germline V gives CDR1 SNHLY, CDR2 FYNNEI. Unmatched junction bases numbered 6, after V lost 7 bases and J lost 4 bases. This CDR3 is 13 amino acids long.

In this sample, this clonotype turned up a few times. The chain joins TRBV6-2 or TRBV6-3 to TRBJ2-2; 13 nucleotides agree with TRBD2. Looked up from germline, CDR1 is MNHEY and CDR2 is SVGEGT. After removal of 4 bases from V and 3 bases from J, the junction contained 8 bases not matched to a gene. This CDR3 region has 18 residues. The CDR3 DNA sequence: TGTGCCAGCAGTTTTACCGGGACTAGCGGGGTCTACACCGGGGAGCTGTTTTTT. Protein sequence: CASSFTGTSGVYTGELFF.

V usage is TRBV2 and J usage is TRBJ1-5, with 9 bases aligning to TRBD1. This CDR3 contains 15 residues. Germline CDR1 SNHLY, CDR2 FYNNEI. The ends lost 5 bases at V and 7 bases at J; junction bases unmatched: 9. DNA for the CDR3: TGTGCCAGCAGTAAATCGGACAGGGGCGAACAGCCCCAGCATTTT. Protein sequence: CASSKSDRGEQPQHF.

The V and J genes are TRBV6-5 and TRBJ1-1, with 8 bases matching TRBD1. Germline trimming cut 2 bases from V and 6 bases from J; bases unmatched to any gene: 5. This CDR3 comprises 14 residues. CDR1 is MNHEY and CDR2 is SVGAGI in the germline V gene. The CDR3 DNA is TGTGCCAGCAGTTACGACAGGGGTACCGCTGAAGCTTTCTTT. Translation: CASSYDRGTAEAFF.

The chain joins TRBV4-1 to TRBJ2-2; 7 bases are a match to TRBD1. The germline V gene encodes CDR1 MGHRA and CDR2 YSYEKL. CDR3 length: 17 residues. Trimming at V came to 3 bases and at J to 5 bases, leaving 12 bases not matched to a gene. The CDR3 region is CASSHFVGGDRTGELFF. The CDR3 nucleotides read TGCGCCAGCAGCCATTTCGTAGGGGGCGATAGAACCGGGGAGCTGTTTTTT.

The chain uses TRBV5-1 and TRBJ1-2; TRBD1 might be the D (6 bases). Trimming took 4 bases from V and 1 from J, leaving 14 bases between them. This CDR3 has 15 residues. From germline, CDR1 is SGHRS and CDR2 YFSETQ. CDR3 bases: TGCGCCAGCAGCCTTAGGACAGCCAATAACTATGGCTACACCTTC. Translation: CASSLRTANNYGYTF.

A word on this clonotype: A single base separates this from a much larger clone, so it may be a read error. The chain recombines TRBV7-6 with TRBJ2-2, with a tentative D call TRBD2 (6 bases). The CDR3 is made up of 13 amino acids. Germline-derived CDR1 and CDR2 are SGHVS and FNYEAQ. CDR3 amino acids: CTSSGRGTGELFF. DNA for the CDR3: TGTACCAGCAGCGGGCGGGGCACCGGGGAGCTGTTTTTT.

The rearrangement joins TRBV4-1 to TRBJ2-7; no clear D. The V gene's germline CDR1 is MGHRA and CDR2 YSYEKL. V lost 0 bases and J 3 bases, leaving 9 bases between the germline ends. The CDR3 runs to 14 residues. The chain's CDR3 is CASSQDPRNYEQYF. The CDR3, as DNA: TGCGCCAGCAGCCAAGATCCGAGGAACTACGAGCAGTACTTC.

The V and J genes are TRBV6-5 and TRBJ2-3; D remains ambiguous. CDR3 size: 16 residues. Trimming took 5 bases from V and 2 from J, leaving 17 bases between them. CDR1 and CDR2 (germline): MNHEY, SVGAGI. The CDR3 is CASSPTLGRITDTQYF. Written as DNA, the CDR3 is TGTGCCAGCAGTCCAACCCTCGGACGGATCACAGATACGCAGTATTTT.

This clonotype was seen more than once but under ten times. The V gene is TRBV5-1, the J gene TRBJ1-2; 8 bases match TRBD1. CDR3 length equals 16 residues. Germline CDR1 and CDR2: SGHRS and YFSETQ. The J segment lost 2 bases and the V segment lost 0 bases, leaving 6 bases of the junction unmatched. The CDR3 nucleotides read TGCGCCAGCAGCTTGGTTGGACAGGGAAGAAACTATGGCTACACCTTC. Its translation: CASSLVGQGRNYGYTF.

V is TRBV6-8 and J is TRBJ2-3, with 8 nucleotides matching TRBD1. Germline CDR1 MNHGY, CDR2 SAAAGT. J lost 2 bases, V lost 4 bases, and 11 bases had no gene match. The CDR3 sequence is 17 residues long. The CDR3 loop reads CASSSLHDRGSTDTQYF. CDR3 DNA sequence: TGTGCCAGCAGTTCACTTCATGACAGGGGATCCACAGATACGCAGTATTTT.

The V call is TRBV7-2, the J call TRBJ1-2, with D unresolved. The CDR3 sequence is 12 residues long. V lost 7 bases to trimming and J lost 4 bases, with 10 bases between them. Germline CDR1 is SGHTA and CDR2 is FQGNSA. This CDR3 reads CASTHLTYGYTF. CDR3 bases: TGTGCCAGCACCCATTTGACCTATGGCTACACCTTC.

The gene calls are TRBV7-6 and TRBJ2-7; 9 bases agree with TRBD1. The CDR3 loop spans 15 amino acids. Trimming removed 5 bases from V and 5 bases from J; junction bases left unmatched: 10. Germline V lookup: CDR1 SGHVS, CDR2 FNYEAQ. The CDR3 here is CASSMGQGSFHEQYF. CDR3 coding DNA: TGTGCCAGCAGCATGGGACAGGGAAGTTTCCACGAGCAGTACTTC.

This clonotype was observed a handful of times. The chain links TRBV6-5 to TRBJ1-2; 7 bases line up with TRBD1. This CDR3 has 15 residues. The V and J ends lost 2 bases and 1 base, in that order; junction bases with no gene match: 4. Germline CDR1 and CDR2: MNHEY and SVGAGI. The CDR3 loop is CASSYRQGGNYGYTF. The CDR3 DNA is TGTGCCAGCAGTTACCGACAGGGAGGTAACTATGGCTACACCTTC.

J is TRBJ1-1 and V is TRBV9; weak D call: TRBD1 (5 bases). This CDR3 has 15 residues. The germline V gene has CDR1 SGDLS and CDR2 YYNGEE. Trimming removed 0 bases at V and 0 bases at J, with 9 bases between. The CDR3 protein is CASSVEGTMNTEAFF. The DNA of the CDR3 is TGTGCCAGCAGCGTAGAGGGGACGATGAACACTGAAGCTTTCTTT.